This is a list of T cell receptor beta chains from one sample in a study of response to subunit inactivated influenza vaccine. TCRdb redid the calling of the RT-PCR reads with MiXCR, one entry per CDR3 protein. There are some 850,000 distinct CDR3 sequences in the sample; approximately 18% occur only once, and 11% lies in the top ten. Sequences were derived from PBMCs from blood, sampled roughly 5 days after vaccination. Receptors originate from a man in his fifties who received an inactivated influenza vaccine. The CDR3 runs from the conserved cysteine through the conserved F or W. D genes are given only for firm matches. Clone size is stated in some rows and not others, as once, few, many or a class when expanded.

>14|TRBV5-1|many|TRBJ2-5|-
TGCGCCAGCAGCGAAGCCCAGGGTGCAGAGACCCAGTACTTC
CASSEAQGAETQYF
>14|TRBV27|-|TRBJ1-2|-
TGTGCCAGCAGATCCATGGGGCGGGTCTATGGCTACACCTTC
CASRSMGRVYGYTF
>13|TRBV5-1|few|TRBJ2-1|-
TGCGCCAGCAGTCTGGGCCACATAAATGAGCAGTTCTTC
CASSLGHINEQFF
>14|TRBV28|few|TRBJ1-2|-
TGTGCCAGCAGTACGGGGGGGCAGTACTATGGCTACACCTTC
CASSTGGQYYGYTF
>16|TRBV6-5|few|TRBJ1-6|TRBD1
TGTGCCAGCAGTTCGAACCAGGGGACAGCAAATTCACCCCTCCACTTT
CASSSNQGTANSPLHF
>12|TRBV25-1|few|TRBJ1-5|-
TGTGCCAGCAGCTCATCCGGGGAGCCCCAGCATTTT
CASSSSGEPQHF
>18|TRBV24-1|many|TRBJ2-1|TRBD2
TGTGCCACCAGGGGGGGGACTAGCGGGAGTTCGCCCTACAATGAGCAGTTCTTC
CATRGGTSGSSPYNEQFF
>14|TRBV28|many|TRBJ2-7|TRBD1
TGTGCCAGCAGTTTTCCCGGGACAGGGGACGAGCAGTACTTC
CASSFPGTGDEQYF
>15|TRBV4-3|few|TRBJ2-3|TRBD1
TGCGCCAGCAGCCACGGACAGGGGAGACGAGATACGCAGTATTTT
CASSHGQGRRDTQYF
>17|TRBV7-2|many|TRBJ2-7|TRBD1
TGTGCCAGCAGCTTAGCTGTGGGGACAGGGTACTCCTACGAGCAGTACTTC
CASSLAVGTGYSYEQYF
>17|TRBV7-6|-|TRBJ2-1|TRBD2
TGTGCCAGCAGCTCACGCGTAGGCGGGAGGGCCCCCAATGAGCAGTTCTTC
CASSSRVGGRAPNEQFF
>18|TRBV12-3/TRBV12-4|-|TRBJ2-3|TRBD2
TGTGCCAGCAGTTCGAGCCCGGGACTAGCGGGGGGAACAGATACGCAGTATTTT
CASSSSPGLAGGTDTQYF
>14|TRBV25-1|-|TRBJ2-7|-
TGTGCCAGCAGTGAAACGGGACTCGGCTACGAGCAGTACTTC
CASSETGLGYEQYF
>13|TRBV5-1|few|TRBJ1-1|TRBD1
TGCGCCAGCAGCTTGGAGCAGGGGGCGACTTCTTTCTTT
CASSLEQGATSFF